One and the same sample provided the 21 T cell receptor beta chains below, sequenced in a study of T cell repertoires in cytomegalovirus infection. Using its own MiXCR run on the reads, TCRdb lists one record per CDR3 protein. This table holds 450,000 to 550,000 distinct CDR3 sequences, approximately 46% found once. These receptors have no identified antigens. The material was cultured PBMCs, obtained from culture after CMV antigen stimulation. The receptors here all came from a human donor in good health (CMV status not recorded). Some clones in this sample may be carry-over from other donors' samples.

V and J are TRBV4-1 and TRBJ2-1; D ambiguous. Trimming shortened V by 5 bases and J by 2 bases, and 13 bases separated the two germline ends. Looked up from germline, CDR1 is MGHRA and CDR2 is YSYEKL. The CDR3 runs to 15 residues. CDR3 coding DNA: TGCGCCAGCAGCGGGGTTTGGACGGCCTACAATGAGCAGTTCTTC. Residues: CASSGVWTAYNEQFF.

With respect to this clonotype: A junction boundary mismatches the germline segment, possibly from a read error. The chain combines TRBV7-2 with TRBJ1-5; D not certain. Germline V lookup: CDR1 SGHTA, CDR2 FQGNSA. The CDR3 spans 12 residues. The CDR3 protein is CASNDPNRPQHF. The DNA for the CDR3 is TGTGCCAGCAACGACCCTAATCGGCCCCAGCATTTT.

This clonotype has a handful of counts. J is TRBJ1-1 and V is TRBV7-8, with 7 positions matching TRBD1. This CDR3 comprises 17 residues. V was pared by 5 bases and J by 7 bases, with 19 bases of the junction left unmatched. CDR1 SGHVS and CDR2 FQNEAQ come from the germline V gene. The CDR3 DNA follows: TGTGCCAGCAGCCCTCGACAGGGCGTTGTTGCTACCCTTGAAGCTTTCTTT. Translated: CASSPRQGVVATLEAFF.

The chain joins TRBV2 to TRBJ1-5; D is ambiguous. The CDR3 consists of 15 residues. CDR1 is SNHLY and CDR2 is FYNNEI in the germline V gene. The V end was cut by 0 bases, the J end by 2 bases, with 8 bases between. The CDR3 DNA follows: TGTGCCAGCAGTGAAGCCACGGAGCGCAATCAGCCCCAGCATTTT. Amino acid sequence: CASSEATERNQPQHF.

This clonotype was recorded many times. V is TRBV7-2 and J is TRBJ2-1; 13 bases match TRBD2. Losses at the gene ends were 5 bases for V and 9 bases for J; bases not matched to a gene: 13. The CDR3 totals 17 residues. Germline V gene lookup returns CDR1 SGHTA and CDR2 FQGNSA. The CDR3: CASSRRTSGSSSLEQFF. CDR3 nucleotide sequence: TGTGCCAGCAGCAGACGGACTAGCGGGAGTTCGTCCCTTGAGCAGTTCTTC.

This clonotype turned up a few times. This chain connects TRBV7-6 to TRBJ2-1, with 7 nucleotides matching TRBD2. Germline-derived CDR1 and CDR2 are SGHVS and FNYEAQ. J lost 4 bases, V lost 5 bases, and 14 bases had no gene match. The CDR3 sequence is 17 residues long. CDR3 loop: CASSQEEKASGYNEQFF. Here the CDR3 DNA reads TGTGCCAGCAGCCAGGAGGAGAAGGCTAGCGGTTACAATGAGCAGTTCTTC.

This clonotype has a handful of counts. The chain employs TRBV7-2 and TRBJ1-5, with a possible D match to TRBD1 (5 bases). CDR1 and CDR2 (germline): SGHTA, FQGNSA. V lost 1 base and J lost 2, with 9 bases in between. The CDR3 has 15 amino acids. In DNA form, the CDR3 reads TGTGCCAGCAGCTTAGAGCCCAGGGGCAATCAGCCCCAGCATTTT. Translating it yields CASSLEPRGNQPQHF.

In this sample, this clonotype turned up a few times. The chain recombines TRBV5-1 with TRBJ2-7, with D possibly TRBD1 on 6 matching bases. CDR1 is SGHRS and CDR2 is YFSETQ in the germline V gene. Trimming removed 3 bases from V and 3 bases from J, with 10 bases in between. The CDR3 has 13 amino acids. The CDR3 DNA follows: TGCGCCAGCAGCTGGGACATCTTCTACGAGCAGTACTTC. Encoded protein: CASSWDIFYEQYF.

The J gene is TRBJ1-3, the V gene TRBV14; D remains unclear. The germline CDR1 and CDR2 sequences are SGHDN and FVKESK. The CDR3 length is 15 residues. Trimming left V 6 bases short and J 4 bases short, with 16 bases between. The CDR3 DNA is TGTGCCAGCAGTCGGTGGACGGGTGGCGGAAACACCATATATTTT. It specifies CASSRWTGGGNTIYF.

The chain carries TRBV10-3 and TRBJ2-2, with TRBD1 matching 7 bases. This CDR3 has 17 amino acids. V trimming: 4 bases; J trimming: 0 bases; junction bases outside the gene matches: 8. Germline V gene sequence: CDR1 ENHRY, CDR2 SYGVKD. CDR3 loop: CAISGTAQGTNTGELFF. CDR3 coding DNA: TGTGCCATCAGTGGGACAGCACAGGGGACGAACACCGGGGAGCTGTTTTTT.

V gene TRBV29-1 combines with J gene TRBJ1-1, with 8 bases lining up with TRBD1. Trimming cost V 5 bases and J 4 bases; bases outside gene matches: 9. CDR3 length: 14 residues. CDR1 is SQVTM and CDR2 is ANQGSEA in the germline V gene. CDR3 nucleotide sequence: TGCAGCGTTCGGACAGGGACAGGAGGCACTGAAGCTTTCTTT. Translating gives CSVRTGTGGTEAFF.

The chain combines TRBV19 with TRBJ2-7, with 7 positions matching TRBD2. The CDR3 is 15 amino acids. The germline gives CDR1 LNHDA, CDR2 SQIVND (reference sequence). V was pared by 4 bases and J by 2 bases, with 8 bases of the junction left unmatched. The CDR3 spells CASSKPGREAYEQYF. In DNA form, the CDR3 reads TGTGCCAGTAGTAAACCGGGACGGGAGGCCTACGAGCAGTACTTC. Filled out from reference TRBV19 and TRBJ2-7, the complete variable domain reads DGGITQSPKYLFRKEGQNVTLSCEQNLNHDAMYWYRQDPGQGLRLIYYSQIVNDFQKGDIAEGYSVSREKKESFPLTVTSAQKNPTAFYLCASSKPGREAYEQYFGPGTRLTVT.

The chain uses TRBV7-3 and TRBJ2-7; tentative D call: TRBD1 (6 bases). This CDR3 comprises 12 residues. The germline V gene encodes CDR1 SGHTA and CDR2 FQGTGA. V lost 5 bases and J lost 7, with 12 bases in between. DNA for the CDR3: TGTGCCAGCAGCATCAACAGGGAGGAGCAGTACTTC. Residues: CASSINREEQYF.

CDR3 sequence: CASSRREETQYF. The DNA for the CDR3 is TGTGCCAGCAGTCGGAGGGAAGAGACCCAGTACTTC. J is TRBJ2-5 and V is TRBV6-1; perhaps TRBD2 as D (6 bases). Per germline, CDR1 MNHNS and CDR2 SASEGT. V shed 5 bases and J shed 3 bases, with 7 bases lying between them. The CDR3 has 12 residues.

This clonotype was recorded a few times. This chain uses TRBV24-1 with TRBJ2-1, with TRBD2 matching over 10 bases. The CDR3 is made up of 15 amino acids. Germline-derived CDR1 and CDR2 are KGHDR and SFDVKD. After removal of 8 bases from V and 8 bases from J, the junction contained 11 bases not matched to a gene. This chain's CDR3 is CATKGVLAGRDEQFF. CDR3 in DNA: TGTGCCACCAAGGGCGTACTAGCGGGAAGGGATGAGCAGTTCTTC.

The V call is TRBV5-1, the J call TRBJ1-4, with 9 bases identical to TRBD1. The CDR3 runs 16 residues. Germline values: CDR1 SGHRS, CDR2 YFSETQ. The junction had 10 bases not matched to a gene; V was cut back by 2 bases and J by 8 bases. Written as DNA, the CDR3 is TGCGCCAGCAGCTTTACCGAGACAGGGGGGAACGAAAAACTGTTTTTT. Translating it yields CASSFTETGGNEKLFF. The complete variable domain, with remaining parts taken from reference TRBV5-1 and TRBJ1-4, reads KAGVTQTPRYLIKTRGQQVTLSCSPISGHRSVSWYQQTPGQGLQFLFEYFSETQRNKGNFPGRFSGRQFSNSRSEMNVSTLELGDSALYLCASSFTETGGNEKLFFGSGTQLSVL.

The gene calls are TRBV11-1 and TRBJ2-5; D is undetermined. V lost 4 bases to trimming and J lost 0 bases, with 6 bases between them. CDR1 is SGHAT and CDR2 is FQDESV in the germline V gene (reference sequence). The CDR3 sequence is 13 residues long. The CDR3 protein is CASSSGYQETQYF. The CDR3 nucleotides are TGTGCCAGCAGCTCCGGATACCAAGAGACCCAGTACTTC. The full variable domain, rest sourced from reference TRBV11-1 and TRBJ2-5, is EAEVAQSPRYKITEKSQAVAFWCDPISGHATLYWYRQILGQGPELLVQFQDESVVDDSQLPKDRFSAERLKGVDSTLKIQPAELGDSAMYLCASSSGYQETQYFGPGTRLLVL.

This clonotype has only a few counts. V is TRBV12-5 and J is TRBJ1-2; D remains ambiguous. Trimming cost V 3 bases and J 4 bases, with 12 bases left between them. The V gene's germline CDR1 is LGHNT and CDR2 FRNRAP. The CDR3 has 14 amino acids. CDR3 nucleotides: TGTGCTAGTGGTTTTGGTTTTGGAACCTATGGCTACACCTTC. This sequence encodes CASGFGFGTYGYTF.

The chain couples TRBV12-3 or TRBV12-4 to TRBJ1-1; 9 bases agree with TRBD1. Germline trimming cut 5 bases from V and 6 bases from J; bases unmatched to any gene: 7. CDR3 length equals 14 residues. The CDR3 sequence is CASSITGGSAEAFF. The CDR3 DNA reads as TGTGCCAGCAGTATAACAGGGGGCAGCGCTGAAGCTTTCTTT.

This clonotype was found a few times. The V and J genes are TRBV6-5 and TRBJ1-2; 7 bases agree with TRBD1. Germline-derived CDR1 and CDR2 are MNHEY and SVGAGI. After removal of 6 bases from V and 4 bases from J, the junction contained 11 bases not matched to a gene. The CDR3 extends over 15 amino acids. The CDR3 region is CASSHRQGTVYGYTF. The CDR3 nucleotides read TGTGCCAGCAGCCACCGACAGGGTACGGTCTATGGCTACACCTTC.

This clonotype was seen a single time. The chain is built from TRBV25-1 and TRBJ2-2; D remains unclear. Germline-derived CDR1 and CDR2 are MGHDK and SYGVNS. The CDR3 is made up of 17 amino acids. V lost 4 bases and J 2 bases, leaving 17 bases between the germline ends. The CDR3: CASSGSSTTRNTGELFF. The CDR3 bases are TGTGCCAGCAGTGGATCTAGTACGACCAGAAACACCGGGGAGCTGTTTTTT.